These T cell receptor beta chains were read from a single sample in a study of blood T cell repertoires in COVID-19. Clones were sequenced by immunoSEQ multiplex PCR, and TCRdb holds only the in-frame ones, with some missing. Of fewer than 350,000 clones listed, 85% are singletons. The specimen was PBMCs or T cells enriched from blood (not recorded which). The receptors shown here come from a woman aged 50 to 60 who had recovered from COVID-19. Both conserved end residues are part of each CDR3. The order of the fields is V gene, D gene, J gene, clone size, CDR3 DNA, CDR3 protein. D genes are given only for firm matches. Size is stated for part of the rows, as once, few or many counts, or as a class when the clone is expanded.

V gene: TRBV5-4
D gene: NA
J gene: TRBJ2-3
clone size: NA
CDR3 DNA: TGTGCCAGCAGCAAAAGACAGCCAGATACGCAGTATTTT
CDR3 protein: CASSKRQPDTQYF

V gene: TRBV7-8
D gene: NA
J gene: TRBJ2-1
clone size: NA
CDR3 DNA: TGTGCCAGCAGCTTAGCGCTAACTAGCAGTGAGCAGTTCTTC
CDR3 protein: CASSLALTSSEQFF

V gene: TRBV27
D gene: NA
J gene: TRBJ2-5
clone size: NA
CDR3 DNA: TGTGCCAGCAGAGACACTTCGTGGCAAGAGACCCAGTACTTC
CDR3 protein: CASRDTSWQETQYF

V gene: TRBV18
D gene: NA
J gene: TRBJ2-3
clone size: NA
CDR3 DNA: TGTGCCAGCTCACCGGCGACAGGTAGCACAGATACGCAGTATTTT
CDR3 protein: CASSPATGSTDTQYF

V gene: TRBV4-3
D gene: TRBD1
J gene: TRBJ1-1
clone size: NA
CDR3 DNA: TGCGCCAGCAGCCGGGACAGGGGTTTGGGGACTGAAGCTTTCTTT
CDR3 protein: CASSRDRGLGTEAFF

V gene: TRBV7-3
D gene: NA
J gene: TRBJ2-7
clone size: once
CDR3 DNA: TGTGCCAGCAGCTCTACGGGCGGGGCTCCCTACGAGCAGTACTTC
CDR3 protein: CASSSTGGAPYEQYF

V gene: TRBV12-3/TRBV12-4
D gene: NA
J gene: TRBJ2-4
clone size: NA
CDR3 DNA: TGTGCCAGCACCCTTCAAGCAGGGAACATTCAGTACTTC
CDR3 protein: CASTLQAGNIQYF

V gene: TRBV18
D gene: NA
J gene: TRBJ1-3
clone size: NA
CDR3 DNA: TGTGCCAGCTCACCGGGCCACTCTGGAAACACCATATATTTT
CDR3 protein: CASSPGHSGNTIYF

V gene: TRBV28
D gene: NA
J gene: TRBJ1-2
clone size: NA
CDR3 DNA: TGTGCCAGCAGCACCGGGACTCTCGGCTACACCTTC
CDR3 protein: CASSTGTLGYTF

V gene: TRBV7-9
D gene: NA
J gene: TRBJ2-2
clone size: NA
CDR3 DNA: TGTGCCAGCAGCTTAGGCAGGGAAGCCGGGGAGCTGTTTTTT
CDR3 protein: CASSLGREAGELFF

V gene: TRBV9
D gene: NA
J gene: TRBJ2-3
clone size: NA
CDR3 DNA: TGTGCCAGCAGCGCGGGTGTAAGCACAGATACGCAGTATTTT
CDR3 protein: CASSAGVSTDTQYF

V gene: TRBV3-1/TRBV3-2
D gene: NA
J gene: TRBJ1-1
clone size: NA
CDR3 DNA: TGTGCCAGCACGAGGGCAGGGGCTACTGAAGCTTTCTTT
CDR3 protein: CASTRAGATEAFF

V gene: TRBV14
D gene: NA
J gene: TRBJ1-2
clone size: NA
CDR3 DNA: TGTGCCAGCAGTCCAAGACAGCCATATGACTATGGCTACACCTTC
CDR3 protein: CASSPRQPYDYGYTF

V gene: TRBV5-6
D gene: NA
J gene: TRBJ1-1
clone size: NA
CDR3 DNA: TGTGCCAGCAGCTTGGTGAGTGCCACTGAAGCTTTCTTT
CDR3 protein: CASSLVSATEAFF

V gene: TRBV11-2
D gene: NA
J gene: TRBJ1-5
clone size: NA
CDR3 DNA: TGTGCCAGCAGCTTAGACCTCAATCAGCCCCAGCATTTT
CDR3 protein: CASSLDLNQPQHF

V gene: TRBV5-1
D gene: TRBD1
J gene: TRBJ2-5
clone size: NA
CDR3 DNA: TGCGCCAGCAGCGAGGGACAGGTACAAGAGACCCAGTACTTC
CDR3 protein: CASSEGQVQETQYF

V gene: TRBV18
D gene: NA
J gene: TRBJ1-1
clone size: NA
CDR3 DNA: TGTGCCAGCTCACCCCTAGAATTGGGTCGGTCCGCAGTTGAAGCTTTCTTT
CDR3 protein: CASSPLELGRSAVEAFF

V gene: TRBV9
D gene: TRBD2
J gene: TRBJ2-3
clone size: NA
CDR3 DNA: TGTGCCAGCAGCGTAGCGAGGGCTAGCGGAACAGATACGCAGTATTTT
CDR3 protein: CASSVARASGTDTQYF

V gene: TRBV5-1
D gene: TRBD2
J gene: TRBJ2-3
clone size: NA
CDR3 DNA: TGCGCCAGCACCCCGGACGGACAGCGGGGGAGAACAGATACGCAGTATTTT
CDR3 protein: CASTPDGQRGRTDTQYF

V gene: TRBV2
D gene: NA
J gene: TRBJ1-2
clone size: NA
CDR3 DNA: TGTGCCAGCACTGCGGGGGCCATAGCTAACTATGGCTACACCTTC
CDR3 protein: CASTAGAIANYGYTF